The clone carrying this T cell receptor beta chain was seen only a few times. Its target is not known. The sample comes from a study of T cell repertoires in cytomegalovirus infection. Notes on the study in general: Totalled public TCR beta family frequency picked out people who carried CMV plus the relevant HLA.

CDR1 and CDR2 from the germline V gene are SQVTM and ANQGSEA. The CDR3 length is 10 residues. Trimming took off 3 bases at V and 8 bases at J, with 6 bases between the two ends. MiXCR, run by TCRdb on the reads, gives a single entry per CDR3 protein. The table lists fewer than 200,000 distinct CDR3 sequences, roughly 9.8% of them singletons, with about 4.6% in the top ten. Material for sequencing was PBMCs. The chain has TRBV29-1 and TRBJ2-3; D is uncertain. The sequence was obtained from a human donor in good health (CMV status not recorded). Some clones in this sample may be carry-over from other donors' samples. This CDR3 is CSVDLGTQYF. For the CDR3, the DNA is TGCAGCGTTGATCTGGGTACGCAGTATTTT.